This T cell receptor (beta chain) comes out of a study of blood T cell repertoires in COVID-19. About the study: Samples taken during acute and convalescent COVID-19 were collected in the United States, Italy and Spain. T cells, B-cell-depleted T cells, or PBMCs supplied cDNA or gDNA.

Authors' methods: Amplification with reference gene primers provided the estimates of nucleated cell counts. The assay was immunoSEQ multiplex PCR, and TCRdb's table has in-frame clones only and misses some. From that table come the V and J calls and clone size; the DNA was used to work out D and trimming. This sample has fewer than 350,000 clones, with roughly 85% found just once. Sequenced sample: peripheral blood. This TCR was sampled from a human donor in a cohort sampled during active COVID-19.

Here the CDR3 reads CASNVAGAYGYTF. DNA for the CDR3: TGTGCCAGTAACGTGGCAGGGGCTTATGGCTACACCTTC. The V and J genes are TRBV6-5 and TRBJ1-2; D might be TRBD1 (6 bases). The V end lost 9 bases, the J end lost 5 bases, and 16 bases lay between the germline ends. The CDR3 consists of 13 residues. The germline gives CDR1 MNHEY, CDR2 SVGAGI.